The 21 T cell receptor beta chains below come from one sample, sequenced in a study of blood T cells in healthy people across ages. Using a J-beta primer mix together with a sample-barcoded 5' primer, a second PCR was run for about 6 to 12 cycles. TCRdb redid the calling of the 5' RACE reads with MiXCR, one entry per CDR3 protein. Here the sample spans more than 650,000 distinct CDR3 sequences, about 24% being singletons. Sequenced material: blood. The receptor source for this set is a man between 65 and 79 years old in good health.

V usage is TRBV20-1 and J usage is TRBJ2-2; maybe TRBD2 (6 bases). The CDR3 is 11 amino acids. Trimming removed 5 bases at V and 6 bases at J, with 7 bases between. The germline V gene has CDR1 DFQATT and CDR2 SNEGSKA (reference sequence). DNA of the CDR3: TGCAGTGCTCGGGGGTCCGGGGAGCTGTTTTTT. Protein sequence: CSARGSGELFF.

This clonotype appeared a few times. The genes are TRBV3-1 and TRBJ2-1; D possibly uses TRBD1 or TRBD2 (5 bases each). The CDR3 totals 15 residues. The V gene's germline CDR1 is LGHDT and CDR2 YNNKEL (reference sequence). Trimming removed 3 bases at V and 5 bases at J, with 14 bases between. CDR3 DNA sequence: TGTGCCAGCAGCCACCGTAAGGGGCGGGACAATGAGCAGTTCTTC. Protein sequence: CASSHRKGRDNEQFF.

V usage is TRBV9 and J usage is TRBJ1-1, with D hard to call. The CDR3 has 13 residues. V was shortened by 2 bases and J by 0 bases, with 5 bases between the two germline ends. Germline-derived CDR1 and CDR2 are SGDLS and YYNGEE. In DNA form, the CDR3 reads TGTGCCAGCAGCGTTGGAATGAACACTGAAGCTTTCTTT. Translating it yields CASSVGMNTEAFF.

The chain carries TRBV6-5 and TRBJ1-4; D uncertain. Germline CDR1 is MNHEY and CDR2 is SVGAGI. This CDR3 contains 16 residues. The ends were cut back, 5 bases at V and 7 bases at J, with 20 bases in the middle. The CDR3 region is CASSPHPGNLGEKLFF. CDR3 DNA: TGTGCCAGCAGTCCCCATCCCGGGAACTTGGGTGAAAAACTGTTTTTT.

Only a few counts were recorded for this clonotype. This chain uses TRBV29-1 with TRBJ2-4; D uncertain. CDR3 length: 14 residues. The germline V gene encodes CDR1 SQVTM and CDR2 ANQGSEA. Trimming left V 0 bases short and J 0 bases short, with 6 bases between. This CDR3 is CSVEDGLAKNIQYF. Written as DNA, the CDR3 is TGCAGCGTTGAAGACGGGCTAGCCAAAAACATTCAGTACTTC.

This clonotype was seen more than once but under ten times. The rearrangement joins TRBV12-3 or TRBV12-4 to TRBJ1-3; perhaps TRBD1 as D (5 bases). With 5 bases removed from V and 8 bases from J, the gap between germline ends came to 16 bases. The CDR3 runs 14 residues. The chain's CDR3 is CASSAGGSYHTIYF. The CDR3 DNA reads as TGTGCCAGCAGTGCCGGGGGATCCTACCACACCATATATTTT.

The CDR3 is CARGDTQYF. In nucleotides, the CDR3 is TGTGCCCGGGGGGATACGCAGTATTTT. The V and J genes are TRBV7-9 and TRBJ2-3; the D gene is possibly TRBD2 (6 bases). CDR1 is SEHNR, CDR2 FQNEAQ, per germline (reference sequence). Trimming shortened V by 11 bases and J by 6 bases, and 6 bases separated the two germline ends. This CDR3 has 9 amino acids.

This clonotype was seen at least ten times. The V call is TRBV5-1, the J call TRBJ2-3; D is ambiguous. The germline CDR1 and CDR2 sequences are SGHRS and YFSETQ. This CDR3 is built from 12 residues. Between the trimmed V and J ends, which lost 0 bases and 4 bases, there was a span of 3 bases. CDR3 bases: TGCGCCAGCAGCTTGGAAGCAGATACGCAGTATTTT. As protein: CASSLEADTQYF.

The chain employs TRBV20-1 and TRBJ2-5; 14 nucleotides align to TRBD2. The CDR3 is 19 residues long. The ends lost 5 bases at V and 5 bases at J; junction bases unmatched: 19. Germline CDR1 DFQATT, CDR2 SNEGSKA (reference sequence). The chain's CDR3 is CSAQPRNRLAGGPRETQYF. The CDR3 coding sequence is TGCAGTGCTCAGCCGCGTAACAGACTAGCGGGAGGGCCTAGGGAGACCCAGTACTTC.

This clonotype appeared a few times. J is TRBJ2-5 and V is TRBV24-1; 7 bases agree with TRBD1. From germline, CDR1 is KGHDR and CDR2 SFDVKD. This CDR3 has 14 amino acids. The ends lost 5 bases at V and 2 bases at J; junction bases unmatched: 4. The CDR3: CATSGGQIQETQYF. The CDR3 DNA reads as TGTGCCACCAGTGGGGGACAGATTCAAGAGACCCAGTACTTC.

The chain is built from TRBV4-3 and TRBJ2-2; TRBD1 is a possible D gene (6 bases). The germline gives CDR1 LGHNA, CDR2 YSLEER. The V gene lost 0 bases and the J gene lost 5 bases, with 16 bases spanning the gap. CDR3 size: 17 residues. Written as DNA, the CDR3 is TGCGCCAGCAGCCAAGATCTTTTAGGGGGAACAACCGGGGAGCTGTTTTTT. This gives the protein CASSQDLLGGTTGELFF.

This clonotype was counted only a few times. The CDR3 loop reads CSARVPTTGADTQYF. As DNA, the CDR3 is TGCAGTGCTAGAGTTCCTACGACAGGGGCAGATACGCAGTATTTT. V usage is TRBV20-1 and J usage is TRBJ2-3, with 8 bases aligning to TRBD1. From germline, CDR1 is DFQATT and CDR2 SNEGSKA (reference sequence). This CDR3 is 15 amino acids long. With V trimmed by 1 base and J by 4 bases, 7 bases remained unmatched.

This clonotype has more than one count but fewer than ten. The V gene is TRBV5-5, the J gene TRBJ2-3; D is possibly TRBD1 (6 bases). The CDR3 runs 15 residues. V dropped 3 bases and J dropped 4 bases, with 15 bases sitting between them. Germline CDR1 SGHKS, CDR2 YYEKEE (reference sequence). The CDR3 loop reads CASSSTGKVPDTQYF. The CDR3 DNA reads TGTGCCAGCAGCTCTACAGGGAAGGTACCAGATACGCAGTATTTT. Full variable domain (remainder filled in from reference TRBV5-5 and TRBJ2-3): DAGVTQSPTHLIKTRGQQVTLRCSPISGHKSVSWYQQVLGQGPQFIFQYYEKEERGRGNFPDRFSARQFPNYSSELNVNALLLGDSALYLCASSSTGKVPDTQYFGPGTRLTVL.

This clonotype was recorded a few times. The gene calls are TRBV6-6 and TRBJ1-1; D is unclear. The V gene lost 4 bases and the J gene lost 4 bases, with 10 bases spanning the gap. CDR1 is MNHNY and CDR2 is SVGAGI in the germline V gene (reference sequence). This CDR3 spans 13 amino acids. CDR3 region: CASSWLWSTEAFF. CDR3 nucleotides: TGTGCCAGCAGTTGGTTATGGAGCACTGAAGCTTTCTTT.

This clonotype was recorded a few times. This chain connects TRBV5-6 to TRBJ1-1; a possible D gene is TRBD1 (6 bases). The CDR3 runs 13 residues. Trimming took off 4 bases at V and 4 bases at J, with 11 bases between the two ends. The germline gives CDR1 SGHDT, CDR2 YYEEEE. Here the CDR3 reads CASSATTGTEAFF. As DNA, the CDR3 is TGTGCCAGCAGCGCCACGACAGGCACTGAAGCTTTCTTT.

This clonotype was counted at least ten times. The V call is TRBV7-9, the J call TRBJ2-5, with D perhaps being TRBD1 or TRBD2 (5 bases each). The J call may be incorrect, as the DNA end agrees better with TRBJ2-1. The germline CDR1 and CDR2 sequences are SEHNR and FQNEAQ (reference sequence). The CDR3 covers 14 residues. CDR3 DNA: TGTGCCAGCGAGGATTTGTACTTGGGGGATGAGCAGTTCTTC. Its translation: CASEDLYLGDEQFF.

This clonotype was counted a few times. This chain connects TRBV5-5 to TRBJ1-5; possible D gene TRBD1, 6 bases. The CDR3 consists of 15 residues. Germline-derived CDR1 and CDR2 are SGHKS and YYEKEE (reference sequence). V lost 2 bases to trimming and J lost 0 bases, with 9 bases between them. The CDR3, as DNA: TGTGCCAGCAGCTTCCGGGACAATAGCAATCAGCCCCAGCATTTT. This translates into CASSFRDNSNQPQHF.

This rearrangement joins TRBV7-2 to TRBJ1-2; the D gene is possibly TRBD1 (6 bases). Germline lookup yields CDR1 SGHTA and CDR2 FQGNSA. V shed 7 bases and J shed 8 bases, with 17 bases lying between them. The CDR3 length is 13 residues. The CDR3 nucleotides read TGTGCCAGCACCTTTCGCGCAGGGGTCGGCTACACCTTC. Translated, it gives CASTFRAGVGYTF.

This rearrangement joins TRBV5-1 to TRBJ1-5, with TRBD1 as a possible D gene (5 bases). Trimming removed 0 bases from V and 6 bases from J, with 10 bases in between. The CDR3 loop spans 14 amino acids. Germline values: CDR1 SGHRS, CDR2 YFSETQ. The chain's CDR3 is CASSLDSQGQPQHF. CDR3 bases: TGCGCCAGCAGCTTGGACAGCCAGGGTCAGCCCCAGCATTTT.

The chain uses TRBV12-3 or TRBV12-4 and TRBJ2-1; tentative D call: TRBD2 (6 bases). This CDR3 region has 14 residues. Trimming took off 8 bases at V and 5 bases at J, with 16 bases between the two ends. The CDR3 spells CASSREVYHNEQFF. The CDR3 DNA follows: TGTGCCAGCTCGAGGGAGGTCTACCACAATGAGCAGTTCTTC.

The J gene is TRBJ1-2, the V gene TRBV6-5, with a tentative D call TRBD1 (5 bases). From germline, CDR1 is MNHEY and CDR2 SVGAGI. V lost 5 bases to trimming and J lost 3 bases, with 16 bases between them. The CDR3 covers 15 residues. CDR3 in DNA: TGTGCCAGCAGTCCGAGCAGGACGGGGCACTATGGCTACACCTTC. This codes for CASSPSRTGHYGYTF.